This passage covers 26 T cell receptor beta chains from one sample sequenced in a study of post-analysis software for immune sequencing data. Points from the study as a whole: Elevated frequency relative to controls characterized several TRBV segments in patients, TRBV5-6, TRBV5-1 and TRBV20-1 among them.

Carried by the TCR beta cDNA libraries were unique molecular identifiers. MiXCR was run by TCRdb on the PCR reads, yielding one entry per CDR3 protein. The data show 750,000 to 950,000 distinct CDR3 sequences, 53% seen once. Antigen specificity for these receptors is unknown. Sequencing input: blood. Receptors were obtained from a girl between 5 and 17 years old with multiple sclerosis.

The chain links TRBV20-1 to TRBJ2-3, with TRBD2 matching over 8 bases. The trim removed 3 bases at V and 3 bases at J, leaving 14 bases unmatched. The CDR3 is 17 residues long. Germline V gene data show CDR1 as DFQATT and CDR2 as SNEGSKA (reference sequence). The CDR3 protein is CSASRTRGGRWTDTQYF. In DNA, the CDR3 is TGCAGTGCTAGTAGGACTCGGGGCGGGAGGTGGACAGATACGCAGTATTTT.

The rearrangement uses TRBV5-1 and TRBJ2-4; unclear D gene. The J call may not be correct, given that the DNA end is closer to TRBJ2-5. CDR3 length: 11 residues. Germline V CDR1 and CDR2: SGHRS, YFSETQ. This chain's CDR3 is CASSLEATQYF. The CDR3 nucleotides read TGCGCCAGCAGCTTGGAGGCGACCCAGTACTTC.

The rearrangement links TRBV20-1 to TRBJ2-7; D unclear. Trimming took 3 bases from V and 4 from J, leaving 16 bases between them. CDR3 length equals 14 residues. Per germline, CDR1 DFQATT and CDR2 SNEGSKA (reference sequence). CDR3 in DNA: TGCAGTGCTAGCGGCTCAGCGCCTTCTTACGAGCAGTACTTC. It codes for CSASGSAPSYEQYF.

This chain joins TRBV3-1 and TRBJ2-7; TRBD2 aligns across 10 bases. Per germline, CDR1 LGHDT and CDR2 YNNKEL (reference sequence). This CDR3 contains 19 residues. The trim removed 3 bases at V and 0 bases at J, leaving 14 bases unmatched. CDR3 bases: TGTGCCAGCAGCCACCGATATGGACTAGCGGCATTGAGCTCCTACGAGCAGTACTTC. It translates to CASSHRYGLAALSSYEQYF.

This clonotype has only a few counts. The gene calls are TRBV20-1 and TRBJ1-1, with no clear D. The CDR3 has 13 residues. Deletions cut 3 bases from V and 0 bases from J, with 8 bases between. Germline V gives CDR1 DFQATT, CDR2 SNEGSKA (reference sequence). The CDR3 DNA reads TGCAGTGCTAGTGAGCTGATGAACACTGAAGCTTTCTTT. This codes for CSASELMNTEAFF.

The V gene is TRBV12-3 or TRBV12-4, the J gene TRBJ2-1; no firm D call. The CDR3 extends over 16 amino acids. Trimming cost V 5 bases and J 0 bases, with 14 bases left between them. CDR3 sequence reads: CASSPIAGNSYNEQFF. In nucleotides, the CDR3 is TGTGCCAGCAGTCCCATAGCCGGAAACTCCTACAATGAGCAGTTCTTC.

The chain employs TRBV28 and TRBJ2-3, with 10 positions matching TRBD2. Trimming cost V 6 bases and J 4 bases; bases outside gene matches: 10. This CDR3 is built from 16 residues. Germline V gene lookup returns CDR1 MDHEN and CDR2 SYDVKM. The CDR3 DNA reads TGTGCCAGCAGCAACCTGCCTAGCGGGAGCTCAGATACGCAGTATTTT. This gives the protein CASSNLPSGSSDTQYF.

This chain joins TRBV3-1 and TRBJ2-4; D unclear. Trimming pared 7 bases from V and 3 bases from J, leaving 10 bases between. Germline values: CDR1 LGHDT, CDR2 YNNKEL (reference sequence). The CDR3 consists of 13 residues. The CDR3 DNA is TGTGCCAGCATGGGTATGGACAAAAACATTCAGTACTTC. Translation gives CASMGMDKNIQYF.

CDR3 nucleotide sequence: TGTGCCTGTCAGGGAGGAACTGAAGCTTTCTTT. Its translation: CACQGGTEAFF. The rearrangement links TRBV30 to TRBJ1-1; maybe TRBD1 (5 bases). V lost 6 bases, J lost 5 bases, and 10 bases lay in between. Germline CDR1 is GTSNPN and CDR2 is SVGIG (reference sequence). The CDR3 loop spans 11 amino acids.

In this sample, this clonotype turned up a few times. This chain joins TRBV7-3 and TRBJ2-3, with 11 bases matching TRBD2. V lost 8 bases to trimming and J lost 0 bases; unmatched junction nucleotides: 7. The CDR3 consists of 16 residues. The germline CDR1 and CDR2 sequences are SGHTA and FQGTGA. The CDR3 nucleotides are TGTGCCAGCTGCCCGGGACTAGCGGATAGCACAGATACGCAGTATTTT. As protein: CASCPGLADSTDTQYF.

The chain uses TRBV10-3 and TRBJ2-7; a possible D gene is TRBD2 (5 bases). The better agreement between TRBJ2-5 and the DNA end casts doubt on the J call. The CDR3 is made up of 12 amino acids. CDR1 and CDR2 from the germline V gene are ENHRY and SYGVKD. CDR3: CAISRTGETQYF. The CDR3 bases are TGTGCCATCAGTCGGACTGGAGAGACCCAGTACTTC.

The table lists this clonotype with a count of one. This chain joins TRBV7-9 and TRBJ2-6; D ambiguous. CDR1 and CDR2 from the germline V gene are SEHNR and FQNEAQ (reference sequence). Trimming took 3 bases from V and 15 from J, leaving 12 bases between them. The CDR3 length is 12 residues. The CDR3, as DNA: TGTGCCAGCAGCTTCGGACCAGCAGACCTGACTTTC. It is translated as CASSFGPADLTF.

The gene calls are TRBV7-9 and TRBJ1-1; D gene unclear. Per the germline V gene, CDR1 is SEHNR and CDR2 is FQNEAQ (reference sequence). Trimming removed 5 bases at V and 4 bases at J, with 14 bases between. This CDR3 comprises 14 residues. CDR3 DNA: TGTGCCAGCAGCGGAACCTTCTGGGGCACTGAAGCTTTCTTT. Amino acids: CASSGTFWGTEAFF. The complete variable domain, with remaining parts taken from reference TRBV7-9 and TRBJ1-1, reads DTGVSQNPRHKITKRGQNVTFRCDPISEHNRLYWYRQTLGQGPEFLTYFQNEAQLEKSRLLSDRFSAERPKGSFSTLEIQRTEQGDSAMYLCASSGTFWGTEAFFGQGTRLTVV.

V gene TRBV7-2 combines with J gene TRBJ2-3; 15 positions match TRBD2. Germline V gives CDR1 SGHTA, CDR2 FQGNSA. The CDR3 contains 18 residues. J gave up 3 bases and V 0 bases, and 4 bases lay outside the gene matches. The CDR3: CASSLAGLAGGLTDTQYF. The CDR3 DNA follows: TGTGCCAGCAGCTTAGCGGGACTAGCGGGGGGATTAACAGATACGCAGTATTTT.

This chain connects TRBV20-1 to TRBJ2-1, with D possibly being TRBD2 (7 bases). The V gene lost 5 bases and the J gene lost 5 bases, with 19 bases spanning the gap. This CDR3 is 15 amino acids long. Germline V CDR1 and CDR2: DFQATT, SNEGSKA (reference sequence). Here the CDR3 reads CSAEGVFGTNNEQFF. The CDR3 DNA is TGCAGTGCTGAGGGGGTCTTCGGGACTAACAATGAGCAGTTCTTC.

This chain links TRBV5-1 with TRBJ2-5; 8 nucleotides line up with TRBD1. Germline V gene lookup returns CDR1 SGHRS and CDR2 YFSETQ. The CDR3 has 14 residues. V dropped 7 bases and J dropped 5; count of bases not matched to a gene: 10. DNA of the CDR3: TGCGCCAGCTGTGGGACAGGTACTTACGAGACCCAGTACTTC. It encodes CASCGTGTYETQYF.

In nucleotides, the CDR3 is TGTGCCAGCAGCAGGAGGGGGGCGACAGGGGGGAACACTGAAGCTTTCTTT. Translation: CASSRRGATGGNTEAFF. The chain uses TRBV7-6 and TRBJ1-1; 9 nucleotides line up with TRBD1. Germline CDR1 SGHVS, CDR2 FNYEAQ. CDR3 length: 17 amino acids. Losses at the gene ends were 5 bases for V and 1 base for J; bases not matched to a gene: 11.

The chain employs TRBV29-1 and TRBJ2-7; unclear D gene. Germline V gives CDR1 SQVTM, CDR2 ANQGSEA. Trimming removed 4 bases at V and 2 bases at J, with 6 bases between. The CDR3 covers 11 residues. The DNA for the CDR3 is TGCAGCGTTGCCAGCGCCTACGAGCAGTACTTC. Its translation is CSVASAYEQYF.

CDR3: CASSFLPTVIQETQYF. The CDR3 DNA reads TGTGCCAGCAGCTTTCTCCCGACAGTGATTCAAGAGACCCAGTACTTC. V and J are TRBV7-9 and TRBJ2-5; tentative D call: TRBD1 (5 bases). Germline CDR1 is SEHNR and CDR2 is FQNEAQ (reference sequence). The CDR3 covers 16 residues. V was trimmed by 3 bases and J by 2 bases, leaving 16 bases between them.

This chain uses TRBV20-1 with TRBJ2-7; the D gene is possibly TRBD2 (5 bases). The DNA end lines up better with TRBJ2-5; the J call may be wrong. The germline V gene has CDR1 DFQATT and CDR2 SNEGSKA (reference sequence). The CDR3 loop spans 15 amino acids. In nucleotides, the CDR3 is TGCAGTGCTCCGTCCCCTTCGCGGGCTCCGGGGACCCAGTACTTC. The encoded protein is CSAPSPSRAPGTQYF.

CDR3 in amino acids: CASSQEGTSGGYEQYF. For the CDR3, the DNA is TGTGCCAGCAGCCAAGAGGGGACTAGCGGGGGTTACGAGCAGTACTTC. The rearrangement links TRBV4-2 to TRBJ2-5; TRBD2 agrees at 14 bases. The end of the DNA fits TRBJ2-7 better, so the J call may be wrong. The CDR3 length is 16 residues. Germline CDR1 LGHNA, CDR2 YNFKEQ.

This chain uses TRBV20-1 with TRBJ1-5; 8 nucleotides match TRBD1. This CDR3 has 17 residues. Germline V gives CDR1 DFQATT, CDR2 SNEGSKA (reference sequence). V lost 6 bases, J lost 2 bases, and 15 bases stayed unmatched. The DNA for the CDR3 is TGCAGTGCAACCCAAAGGACAGGGTCTTCTGGCAATCAGCCCCAGCATTTT. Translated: CSATQRTGSSGNQPQHF.

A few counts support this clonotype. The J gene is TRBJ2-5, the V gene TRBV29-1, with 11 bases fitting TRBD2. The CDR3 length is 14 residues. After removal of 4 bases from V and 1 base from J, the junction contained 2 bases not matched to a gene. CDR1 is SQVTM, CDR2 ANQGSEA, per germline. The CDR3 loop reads CSVAGLAGQETQYF. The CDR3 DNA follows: TGCAGCGTTGCAGGACTAGCGGGCCAAGAGACCCAGTACTTC.

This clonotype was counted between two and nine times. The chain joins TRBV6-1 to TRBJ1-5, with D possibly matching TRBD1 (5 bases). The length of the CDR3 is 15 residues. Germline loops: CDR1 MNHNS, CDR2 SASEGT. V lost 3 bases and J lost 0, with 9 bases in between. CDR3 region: CASSDWDDSNQPQHF. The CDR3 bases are TGTGCCAGCAGTGATTGGGACGATAGCAATCAGCCCCAGCATTTT.

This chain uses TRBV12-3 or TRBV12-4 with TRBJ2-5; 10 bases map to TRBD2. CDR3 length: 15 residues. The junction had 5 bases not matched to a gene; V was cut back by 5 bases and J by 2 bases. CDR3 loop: CASSPGLAQQETQYF. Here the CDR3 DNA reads TGTGCCAGCAGTCCGGGACTAGCGCAGCAAGAGACCCAGTACTTC.

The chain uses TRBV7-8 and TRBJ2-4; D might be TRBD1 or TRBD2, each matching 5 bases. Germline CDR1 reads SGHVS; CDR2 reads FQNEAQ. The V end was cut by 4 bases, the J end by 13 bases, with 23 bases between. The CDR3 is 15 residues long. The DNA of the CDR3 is TGTGCCAGCAGCTCTACAGCTCCCAATGTGGGGGAGCAGTACTTC. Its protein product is CASSSTAPNVGEQYF. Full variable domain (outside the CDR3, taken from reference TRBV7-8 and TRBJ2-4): GAGVSQSPRYKVAKRGQDVALRCDPISGHVSLFWYQQALGQGPEFLTYFQNEAQLDKSGLPSDRFFAERPEGSVSTLKIQRTQQEDSAVYLCASSSTAPNVGEQYFGAGTRLSVL.